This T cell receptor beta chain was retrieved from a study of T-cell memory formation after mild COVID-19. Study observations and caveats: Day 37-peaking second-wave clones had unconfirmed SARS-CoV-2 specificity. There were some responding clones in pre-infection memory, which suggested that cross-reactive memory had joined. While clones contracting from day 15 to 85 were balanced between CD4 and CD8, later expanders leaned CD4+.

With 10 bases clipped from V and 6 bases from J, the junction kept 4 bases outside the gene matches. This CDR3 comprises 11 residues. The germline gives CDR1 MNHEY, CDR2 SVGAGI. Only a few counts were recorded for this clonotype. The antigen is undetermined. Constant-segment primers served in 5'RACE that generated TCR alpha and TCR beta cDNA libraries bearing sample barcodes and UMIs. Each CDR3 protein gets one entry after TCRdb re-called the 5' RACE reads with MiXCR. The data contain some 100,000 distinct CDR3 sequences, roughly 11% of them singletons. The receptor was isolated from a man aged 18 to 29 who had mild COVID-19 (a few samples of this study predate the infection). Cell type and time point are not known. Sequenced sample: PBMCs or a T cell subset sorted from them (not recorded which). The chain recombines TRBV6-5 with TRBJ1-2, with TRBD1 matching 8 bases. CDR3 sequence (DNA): TGTGCCACGACAGGGGAGCATGGCTACACCTTC. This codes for CATTGEHGYTF.